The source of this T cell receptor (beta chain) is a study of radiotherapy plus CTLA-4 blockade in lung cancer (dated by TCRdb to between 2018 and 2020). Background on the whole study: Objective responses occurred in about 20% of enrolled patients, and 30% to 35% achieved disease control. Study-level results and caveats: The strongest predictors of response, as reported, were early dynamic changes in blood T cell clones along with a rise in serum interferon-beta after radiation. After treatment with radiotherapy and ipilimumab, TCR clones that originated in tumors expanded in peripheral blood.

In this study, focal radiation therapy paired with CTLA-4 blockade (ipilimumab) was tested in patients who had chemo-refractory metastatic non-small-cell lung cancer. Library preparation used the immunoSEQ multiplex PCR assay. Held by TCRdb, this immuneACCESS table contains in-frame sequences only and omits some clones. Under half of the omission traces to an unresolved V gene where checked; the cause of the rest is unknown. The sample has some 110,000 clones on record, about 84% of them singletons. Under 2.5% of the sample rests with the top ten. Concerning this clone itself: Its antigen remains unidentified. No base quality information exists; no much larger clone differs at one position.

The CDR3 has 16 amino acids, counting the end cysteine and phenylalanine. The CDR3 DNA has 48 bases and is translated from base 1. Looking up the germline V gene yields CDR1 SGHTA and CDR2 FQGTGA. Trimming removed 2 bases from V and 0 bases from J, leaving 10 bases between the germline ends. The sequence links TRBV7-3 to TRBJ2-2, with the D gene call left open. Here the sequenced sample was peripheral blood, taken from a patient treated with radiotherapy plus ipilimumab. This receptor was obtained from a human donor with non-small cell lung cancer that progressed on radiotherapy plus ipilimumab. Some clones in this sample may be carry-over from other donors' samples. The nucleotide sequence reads TGTGCCAGCAGCTTAGGACCAGTCTCGAACACCGGGGAGCTGTTTTTT. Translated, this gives CASSLGPVSNTGELFF.